Detailed here is one T cell receptor (beta chain). Its antigen is not known. The primer mix had 60 Vbeta and 13 Jbeta primers. Sequencing used immunoSEQ multiplex PCR; TCRdb keeps in-frame clones, though not all of them. The sample holds under 200,000 clones, 65% to 85% seen once. The data belong to a study of cytomegalovirus exposure and HLA in healthy donors. Whole-study findings and limits: Despite most TCR sequences being rare, some public TCRs occurred in many donors. Available immune exposure information covered CMV serostatus only. With DRB1 most and HLA-C fewest, TCR association rates differed between HLA loci in a later analysis.

J lost 11 bases, V lost 4 bases, and 11 bases had no gene match. Germline CDR1 is MRHNA and CDR2 is SNTAGT. The CDR3 spans 14 residues. The clonotype was recovered from a man between 60 and 70 years old in good health and CMV-seronegative. The chain carries TRBV6-4 and TRBJ2-1; 7 bases are a match to TRBD1. The sample consisted of PBMCs. CDR3: CASSGTGFYSKQFF. The CDR3 DNA sequence: TGTGCCAGCAGTGGGACAGGCTTTTACTCGAAGCAGTTCTTC.